The sequence of this TCR beta chain was determined in a study of blood T cell repertoires in COVID-19. Study-level background: Researchers got acute and convalescent COVID-19 samples from the United States, Italy and Spain. Nucleic acid was either cDNA or gDNA, and it came from T cells, B-cell-depleted T cells, or PBMCs.

Germline CDR1 SGHRS, CDR2 YFSETQ. Trimming removed 3 bases at V and 4 bases at J, with 8 bases between. This CDR3 has 13 amino acids. Authors' methods: Amplification from reference gene primers served as the basis for estimated nucleated cell counts. The protocol was immunoSEQ multiplex PCR, while the TCRdb copy is restricted to in-frame clones and leaves out a portion. V, J and clone size are those of that table, while D and trimming were read from the DNA. In the table there are roughly 68,000 clones, less than 90% of which are singletons. The sequencing sample was made of peripheral blood. The receptor comes from a man in his fifties with active COVID-19. The rearrangement uses TRBV5-1 and TRBJ1-3; no clear D gene. CDR3 region: CASSWTVGNTIYF. In nucleotides, the CDR3 is TGCGCCAGCAGCTGGACTGTGGGAAACACCATATATTTT.